A selection of T cell receptor beta chains follows, all from one sample in a study of T cell responses to AZD1222 COVID-19 vaccine. Data came from immunoSEQ multiplex PCR; TCRdb stores just in-frame clones and leaves some out. The table includes more than 75,000 clones, around 93% detected once. Sequences were derived from peripheral blood, sampled on day 0 of AZD1222 vaccination. These receptors all come from an adult in good health. CDR3s include the opening cysteine and the closing phenylalanine or tryptophan. The D gene is left open where the match is weak. Clone size is given for some rows only: seen once, a few or many times, or a class if the clone is expanded.

TRBJ2-3,-,TRBD2,TRBV2,CASSGGGGAADTQYF,TGTGCCAGCAGTGGGGGCGGGGGGGCCGCAGATACGCAGTATTTT
TRBJ1-4,-,-,TRBV29-1,CSVRWGHLIEKLFF,TGCAGCGTTCGATGGGGCCACCTGATAGAAAAACTGTTTTTT
TRBJ1-6,-,-,TRBV7-3,CASSLNSVGNSPLHF,TGTGCCAGCAGCCTCAATAGCGTGGGTAATTCACCCCTCCACTTT
TRBJ1-6,-,TRBD1,TRBV27,CASRGQGGSPLHF,TGTGCCAGCAGAGGACAGGGAGGATCACCCCTCCACTTT
TRBJ2-7,-,TRBD1,TRBV9,CASSPTTGTATYEQYF,TGTGCCAGCAGCCCCACCACCGGGACAGCTACCTACGAGCAGTACTTC
TRBJ1-2,-,TRBD1,TRBV5-4,CASRRGQDGYTF,TGTGCCAGCAGAAGGGGGCAGGATGGCTACACCTTC
TRBJ2-5,-,-,TRBV6-5,CASGGEYQETQYF,TGTGCCAGCGGAGGGGAATACCAAGAGACCCAGTACTTC
TRBJ2-5,-,-,TRBV24-1,CATSDGRQETQYF,TGTGCCACCAGTGATGGCAGACAAGAGACCCAGTACTTC
TRBJ2-7,-,-,TRBV6-5,CASSYSRIGDSYEQYF,TGTGCCAGCAGTTACTCGAGGATAGGGGATTCCTACGAGCAGTACTTC
TRBJ1-5,-,TRBD1,TRBV6-5,CASSYHRGGNQPQHF,TGTGCCAGCAGTTACCACAGGGGTGGAAATCAGCCCCAGCATTTT
TRBJ1-2,-,-,TRBV5-4,CASSLDSGPYQGYTF,TGTGCCAGCAGCTTGGACTCAGGGCCCTACCAAGGCTACACCTTC
TRBJ2-1,-,TRBD2,TRBV18,CASSPSGLARNEQFF,TGTGCCAGCTCACCATCGGGACTAGCGAGGAATGAGCAGTTCTTC
TRBJ1-3,-,-,TRBV5-6,CASSKDNRAGNTIYF,TGTGCCAGCAGCAAGGATAACAGGGCTGGAAACACCATATATTTT
TRBJ2-7,-,TRBD2,TRBV7-2,CASSISGGSSYEQYF,TGTGCCAGCAGCATTAGCGGGGGGAGCTCCTACGAGCAGTACTTC
TRBJ2-1,-,TRBD2,TRBV6-6,CASSPGTSHVEQFF,TGTGCCAGCAGTCCCGGGACTAGTCACGTTGAGCAGTTCTTC
TRBJ1-6,-,-,TRBV6-2/TRBV6-3,CASSYVRDNSPLHF,TGTGCCAGCAGTTACGTCCGGGATAATTCACCCCTCCACTTT
TRBJ1-5,once,-,TRBV5-1,CASSLGSGVQPQHF,TGCGCCAGCAGCTTGGGGTCGGGGGTTCAGCCCCAGCATTTT
TRBJ2-7,-,-,TRBV7-9,CASSGGGVAPYEQYF,TGTGCCAGCAGCGGCGGTGGTGTGGCCCCCTACGAGCAGTACTTC
TRBJ1-2,-,-,TRBV15,CATSRGTAASGYYGYTF,TGTGCCACCAGCAGAGGGACTGCCGCCAGCGGCTACTATGGCTACACCTTC
TRBJ2-2,-,TRBD1,TRBV27,CASSSPLRGRTGELFF,TGTGCCAGCAGTTCGCCGCTGAGGGGGCGAACCGGGGAGCTGTTTTTT
TRBJ2-7,-,TRBD2,TRBV27,CASSPRREASYEQYF,TGTGCCAGCAGTCCCCGGCGGGAGGCCTCCTACGAGCAGTACTTC
TRBJ1-4,-,-,TRBV5-1,CASSLVGSHNEKLFF,TGCGCCAGCAGCTTGGTGGGCAGTCACAATGAAAAACTGTTTTTT
TRBJ1-5,-,-,TRBV4-1,CASSRQAVGQPQHF,TGCGCCAGCAGCCGACAGGCCGTAGGCCAGCCCCAGCATTTT
TRBJ1-5,-,TRBD1,TRBV29-1,CSVEEGTGGNQPQHF,TGCAGCGTTGAAGAAGGGACAGGGGGCAATCAGCCCCAGCATTTT
TRBJ1-1,-,-,TRBV6-2/TRBV6-3,CASSLQGFTEAFF,TGTGCCAGCAGCCTCCAGGGGTTCACTGAAGCTTTCTTT
TRBJ2-1,-,-,TRBV6-1,CASRDILDEQFF,TGTGCCAGCCGGGACATACTAGATGAGCAGTTCTTC
TRBJ1-1,-,-,TRBV7-9,CASSFTTGGTEAFF,TGTGCCAGCAGCTTTACGACAGGTGGCACTGAAGCTTTCTTT
TRBJ1-5,-,-,TRBV4-2,CASSQDWGSQPQHF,TGTGCCAGCAGCCAAGATTGGGGCTCCCAGCCCCAGCATTTT
TRBJ2-1,once,TRBD2,TRBV2,CASRGLAQRRAYNEQFF,TGTGCCAGCAGGGGACTAGCCCAACGTCGGGCCTACAATGAGCAGTTCTTC
TRBJ2-7,few,-,TRBV15,CATSSWAEQYF,TGTGCCACCAGCAGTTGGGCCGAGCAGTACTTC
TRBJ1-1,once,-,TRBV5-6,CASSFGPGLGTEAFF,TGTGCCAGCAGTTTTGGACCAGGGCTTGGCACTGAAGCTTTCTTT
TRBJ1-5,few,-,TRBV21-1,CASSPPGQGTSNQPQHF,TGTGCCAGCAGCCCTCCTGGCCAGGGGACTAGCAATCAGCCCCAGCATTTT
TRBJ1-5,once,-,TRBV2,CASSETGFSNQPQHF,TGTGCCAGCAGTGAAACGGGGTTCAGCAATCAGCCCCAGCATTTT
TRBJ1-4,few,TRBD1,TRBV7-9,CASSLSQGSNEKLFF,TGTGCCAGCAGCCTCTCACAGGGGTCTAATGAAAAACTGTTTTTT
TRBJ2-2,-,-,TRBV7-7,CASSLAGATNTGELFF,TGTGCTAGCAGCTTAGCCGGGGCTACGAACACCGGGGAGCTGTTTTTT
TRBJ1-2,-,-,TRBV28,CASSLIGGLWGSYTF,TGTGCCAGCAGTTTAATCGGCGGCCTTTGGGGGAGCTACACCTTC
TRBJ1-2,-,TRBD1,TRBV4-3,CASSQQTGGYGYTF,TGCGCCAGCAGCCAACAGACAGGGGGATACGGCTACACCTTC
TRBJ1-5,-,-,TRBV10-3,CAISEWAGNQPQHF,TGTGCCATCAGTGAGTGGGCAGGCAATCAGCCCCAGCATTTT
TRBJ2-2,-,-,TRBV4-3,CASSQDGGTTGELFF,TGCGCCAGCAGCCAAGATGGGGGGACCACCGGGGAGCTGTTTTTT
TRBJ1-1,-,-,TRBV6-5,CASSYGGALNTEAFF,TGTGCCAGCAGTTACGGCGGGGCCCTGAACACTGAAGCTTTCTTT
TRBJ2-7,-,TRBD2,TRBV5-1,CASSPPGGEAEQYF,TGCGCCAGCAGCCCGCCGGGAGGGGAGGCCGAGCAGTACTTC
TRBJ1-2,-,-,TRBV20-1,CSASNGGLNYGYTF,TGCAGTGCTAGTAACGGCGGATTAAACTATGGCTACACCTTC
TRBJ2-7,-,-,TRBV3-1/TRBV3-2,CASSLWTQYDF,TGTGCCAGCAGCCTCTGGACTCAGTACGACTTC
TRBJ2-7,-,TRBD2,TRBV6-1,CASSELAAPTRGYF,TGTGCCAGCAGTGAACTAGCGGCCCCTACGAGGGGGTACTTC
TRBJ1-2,few,-,TRBV4-3,CASSQDWQGNYGYTF,TGCGCCAGCAGCCAAGATTGGCAGGGGAACTATGGCTACACCTTC